This TCR beta chain is from a study of blood T cell repertoires in COVID-19. Study-level information: The United States, Italy and Spain provided the acute and convalescent COVID-19 samples. T cells, B-cell-depleted T cells, or PBMCs provided the cDNA or gDNA that served as material.

Germline V CDR1 and CDR2: MDHEN, SYDVKM. V dropped 7 bases and J dropped 4; count of bases not matched to a gene: 12. The CDR3 loop spans 16 amino acids. As originally analysed: Reference gene primer amplification gave nucleated cell count estimates. The table came from immunoSEQ multiplex PCR; TCRdb's copy has only in-frame clones and leaves some out. The DNA gave D and trimming, while V, J and clone size come from that table. Among around 300,000 clones listed, around 87% were seen once. The sequenced sample was peripheral blood. The rearrangement joins TRBV28 to TRBJ2-7; TRBD2 matches at 11 bases. This sequence was found in a woman aged 30 to 39 who had recovered from COVID-19. CDR3 sequence (DNA): TGTGCCAGCACCTTAGGGGGGGGACTAGCGGCTTACGAGCAGTACTTC. It yields the protein CASTLGGGLAAYEQYF.